These T cell receptor beta chains were read from a single sample in a study of T cell responses to AZD1222 COVID-19 vaccine. Assay used: immunoSEQ multiplex PCR; TCRdb lists only in-frame clones, some missing. The table has approximately 120,000 clones, approximately 85% seen once; the top ten hold over 10%. Source: peripheral blood, taken on day 0 of MenACWY control vaccination. The receptors were gathered from an adult in good health. Both conserved end residues are part of each CDR3. The D gene is left open where the match is weak. Rows give clone size only sometimes, using once, few, many, or a class for an expanded clone.

clone_size j_call d_call v_call cdr3_aa cdr3_nt
NA TRBJ1-2 NA TRBV6-5 CASSLRGGNYGYTF TGTGCCAGCAGCCTGAGGGGAGGGAACTATGGCTACACCTTC
NA TRBJ2-7 TRBD2 TRBV24-1 CATSDKTSDRYEQYF TGTGCCACCAGTGATAAGACTAGCGACCGCTACGAGCAGTACTTC
NA TRBJ1-4 TRBD1 TRBV6-1 CASSEAGTGYEKLFF TGTGCCAGCAGTGAAGCTGGGACAGGGTATGAAAAACTGTTTTTT
NA TRBJ1-4 NA TRBV7-8 CASSVQGGSSEKLFF TGTGCCAGCAGCGTACAGGGAGGGAGTAGCGAAAAACTGTTTTTT
NA TRBJ2-1 TRBD2 TRBV28 CASRPLTSGGNEQFF TGTGCCAGCAGACCCCTGACTAGCGGTGGGAATGAGCAGTTCTTC
NA TRBJ1-2 NA TRBV19 CASTNGGYGYTF TGTGCCAGTACGAATGGTGGTTATGGCTACACCTTC
NA TRBJ2-7 NA TRBV29-1 CSAVGGAGEQYF TGCAGCGCCGTAGGGGGGGCGGGCGAGCAGTACTTC
NA TRBJ1-4 NA TRBV5-5 CASSPGTSYEKLFF TGTGCCAGCAGCCCCGGGACAAGCTATGAAAAACTGTTTTTT
once TRBJ1-2 TRBD1 TRBV3-1/TRBV3-2 CASSPQGAGGYTF TGTGCCAGCAGCCCACAGGGGGCGGGGGGCTACACCTTC
NA TRBJ1-2 TRBD1 TRBV5-6 CASSPDRGYYGYTF TGTGCCAGCAGCCCCGACAGGGGGTACTATGGCTACACCTTC
NA TRBJ2-1 NA TRBV7-2 CASRRFGGDFYNEQFF TGTGCCAGCAGACGATTCGGGGGAGACTTTTACAATGAGCAGTTCTTC
NA TRBJ2-5 NA TRBV6-2/TRBV6-3 CASSHPQETQYF TGTGCCAGCAGCCACCCCCAAGAGACCCAGTACTTC
NA TRBJ1-2 NA TRBV29-1 CSVETRVGGYTF TGCAGCGTTGAAACGAGGGTAGGAGGCTACACCTTC
NA TRBJ1-2 TRBD1 TRBV3-1/TRBV3-2 CASSQAGQGHYGYTF TGTGCCAGCAGCCAAGCAGGACAGGGCCACTATGGCTACACCTTC
NA TRBJ1-1 NA TRBV6-2/TRBV6-3 CASSYSSTEAFF TGTGCCAGCAGTTACTCTAGCACTGAAGCTTTCTTT
NA TRBJ2-1 TRBD1 TRBV27 CASSLGTGFPYNEQFF TGTGCCAGCAGTTTAGGGACAGGGTTCCCCTACAATGAGCAGTTCTTC
NA TRBJ2-7 TRBD2 TRBV7-8 CASSDRETSGSPLGQYF TGTGCCAGCAGCGATAGAGAGACTAGCGGGAGTCCACTGGGGCAGTACTTC
once TRBJ1-3 NA TRBV11-2 CASRSVGSSGNTIYF TGTGCCAGCAGAAGCGTAGGGAGCTCTGGAAACACCATATATTTT
NA TRBJ2-2 TRBD1 TRBV24-1 CATSDGQGLSGTGELFF TGTGCCACCAGTGACGGACAGGGCCTCTCGGGCACCGGGGAGCTGTTTTTT
NA TRBJ1-5 NA TRBV2 CASSWIDSNQPQHF TGTGCCAGCAGTTGGATCGATAGCAATCAGCCCCAGCATTTT
NA TRBJ2-5 NA TRBV5-1 CASSLTGYGLFQETQYF TGCGCCAGCAGCCTAACCGGATACGGCCTGTTTCAAGAGACCCAGTACTTC
NA TRBJ2-2 NA TRBV15 CATRRGAGPLTGELFF TGTGCCACCAGACGTGGTGCAGGGCCCCTCACCGGGGAGCTGTTTTTT
NA TRBJ2-7 TRBD2 TRBV4-3 CASSQTLAAPYEQYF TGCGCCAGCAGCCAAACACTAGCGGCCCCCTACGAGCAGTACTTC
NA TRBJ1-5 NA TRBV6-5 CASSTNGVGNQPQHF TGTGCCAGCAGTACCAACGGGGTAGGGAATCAGCCCCAGCATTTT
few TRBJ2-5 TRBD2 TRBV2 CASSELAGGETQYF TGTGCCAGCAGTGAACTAGCGGGGGGGGAGACCCAGTACTTC
NA TRBJ1-4 TRBD1 TRBV7-9 CASSLQGTAENEKLFF TGTGCCAGCAGCTTACAAGGGACAGCCGAGAATGAAAAACTGTTTTTT
NA TRBJ2-1 NA TRBV11-2 CASSVRGAPSSYNEQFF TGTGCCAGCAGCGTCAGGGGGGCCCCGAGCTCCTACAATGAGCAGTTCTTC
NA TRBJ2-6 NA TRBV5-8 CAISGSGANVLTF TGTGCCATAAGCGGGTCTGGGGCCAACGTCCTGACTTTC
NA TRBJ2-2 TRBD1 TRBV7-8 CASSLGGEGARTGELFF TGTGCCAGCAGCTTAGGGGGAGAGGGGGCGCGCACCGGGGAGCTGTTTTTT
NA TRBJ1-1 NA TRBV5-4 CASSPWGQVGTEAFF TGTGCCAGCAGCCCCTGGGGGCAAGTGGGCACTGAAGCTTTCTTT
NA TRBJ1-6 NA TRBV15 CATSRESGQHSPLHF TGTGCCACCAGCAGAGAATCGGGCCAACATTCACCCCTCCACTTT
once TRBJ1-5 NA TRBV29-1 CSVVDSNQPQHF TGCAGCGTTGTGGACAGTAATCAGCCCCAGCATTTT
NA TRBJ2-7 TRBD1 TRBV5-6 CASSLAGQTYEQYF TGTGCCAGCAGCTTGGCGGGACAGACCTACGAGCAGTACTTC